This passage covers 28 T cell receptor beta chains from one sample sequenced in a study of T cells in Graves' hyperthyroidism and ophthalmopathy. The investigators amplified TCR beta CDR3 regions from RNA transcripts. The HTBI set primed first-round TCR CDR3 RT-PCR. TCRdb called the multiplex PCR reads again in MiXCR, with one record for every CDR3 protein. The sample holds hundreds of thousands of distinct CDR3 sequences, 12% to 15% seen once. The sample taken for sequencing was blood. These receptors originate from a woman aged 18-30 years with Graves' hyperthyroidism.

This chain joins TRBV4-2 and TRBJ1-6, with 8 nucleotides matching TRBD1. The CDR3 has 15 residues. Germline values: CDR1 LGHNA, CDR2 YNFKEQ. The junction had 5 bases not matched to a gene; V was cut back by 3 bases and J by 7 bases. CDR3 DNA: TGTGCCAGCAGCCAGCAGGACAGGGAAAATTCACCCCTCCACTTT. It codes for CASSQQDRENSPLHF.

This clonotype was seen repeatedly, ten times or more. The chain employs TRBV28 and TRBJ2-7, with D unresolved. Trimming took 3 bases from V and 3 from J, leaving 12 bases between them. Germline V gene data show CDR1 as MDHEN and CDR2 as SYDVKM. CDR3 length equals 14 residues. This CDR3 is CASSFPPAVYEQYF. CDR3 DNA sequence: TGTGCCAGCAGTTTCCCCCCGGCCGTCTACGAGCAGTACTTC.

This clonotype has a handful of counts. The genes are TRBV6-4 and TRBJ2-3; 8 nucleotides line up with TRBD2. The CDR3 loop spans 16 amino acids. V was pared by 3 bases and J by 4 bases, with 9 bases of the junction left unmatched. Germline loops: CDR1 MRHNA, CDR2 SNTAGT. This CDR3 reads CASSDQSGSGADTQYF. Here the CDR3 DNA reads TGTGCCAGCAGTGATCAGAGCGGGAGCGGGGCAGATACGCAGTATTTT.

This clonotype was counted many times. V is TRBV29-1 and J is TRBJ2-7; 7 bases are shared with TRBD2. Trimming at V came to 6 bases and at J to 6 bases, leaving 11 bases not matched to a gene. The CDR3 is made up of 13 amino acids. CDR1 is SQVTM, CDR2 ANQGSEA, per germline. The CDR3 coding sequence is TGCAGCGTCGTCGTTGCGGGAGCGCGCGAGCAGTACTTC. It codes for CSVVVAGAREQYF.

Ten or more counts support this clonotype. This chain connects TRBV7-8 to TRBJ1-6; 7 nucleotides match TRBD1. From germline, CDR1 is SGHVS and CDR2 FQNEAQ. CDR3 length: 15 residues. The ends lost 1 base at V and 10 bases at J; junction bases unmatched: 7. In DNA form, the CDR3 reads TGTGCCAGCAGCTTAGAGAAGGGGGCGGGATCACCCCTCCACTTT. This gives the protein CASSLEKGAGSPLHF.

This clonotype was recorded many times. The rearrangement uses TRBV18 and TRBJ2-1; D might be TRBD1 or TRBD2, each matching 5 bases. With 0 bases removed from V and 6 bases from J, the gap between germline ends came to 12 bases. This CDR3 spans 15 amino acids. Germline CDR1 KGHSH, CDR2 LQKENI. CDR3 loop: CASSPPWGSGNEQFF. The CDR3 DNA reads TGTGCCAGCTCACCACCATGGGGGAGCGGCAATGAGCAGTTCTTC.

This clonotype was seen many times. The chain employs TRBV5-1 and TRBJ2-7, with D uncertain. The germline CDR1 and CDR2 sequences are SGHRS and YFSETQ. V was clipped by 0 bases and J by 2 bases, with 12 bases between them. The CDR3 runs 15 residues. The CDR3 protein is CASSLDSNTAYEQYF. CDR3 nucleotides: TGCGCCAGCAGCTTGGATAGTAATACTGCCTACGAGCAGTACTTC.

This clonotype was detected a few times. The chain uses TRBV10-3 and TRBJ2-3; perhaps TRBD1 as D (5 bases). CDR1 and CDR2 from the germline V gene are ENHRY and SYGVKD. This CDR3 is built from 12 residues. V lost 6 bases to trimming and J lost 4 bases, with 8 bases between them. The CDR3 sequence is CAISDRSDTQYF. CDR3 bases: TGTGCCATCAGCGACAGATCAGATACGCAGTATTTT.

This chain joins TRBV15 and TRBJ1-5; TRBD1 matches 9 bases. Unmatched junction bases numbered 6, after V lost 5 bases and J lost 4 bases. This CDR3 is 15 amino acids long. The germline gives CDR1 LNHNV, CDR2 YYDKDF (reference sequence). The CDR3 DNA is TGTGCCACCAGCCGTTGGGACAGGGAGAATCAGCCCCAGCATTTT. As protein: CATSRWDRENQPQHF.

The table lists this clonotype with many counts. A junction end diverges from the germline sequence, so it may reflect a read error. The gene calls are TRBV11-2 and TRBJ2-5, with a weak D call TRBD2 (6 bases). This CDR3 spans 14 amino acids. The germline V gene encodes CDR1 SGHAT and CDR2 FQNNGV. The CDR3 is CANSGLMGRETQYF. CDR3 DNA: TGTGCCAACAGCGGACTTATGGGGAGGGAGACCCAGTACTTC.

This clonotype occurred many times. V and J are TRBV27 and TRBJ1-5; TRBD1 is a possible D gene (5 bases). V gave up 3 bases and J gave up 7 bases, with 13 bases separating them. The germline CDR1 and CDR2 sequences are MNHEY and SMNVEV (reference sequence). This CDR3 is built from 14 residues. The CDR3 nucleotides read TGTGCCAGCAGTTTCGGAACAGGCCGGCAGCCCCAGCATTTT. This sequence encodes CASSFGTGRQPQHF.

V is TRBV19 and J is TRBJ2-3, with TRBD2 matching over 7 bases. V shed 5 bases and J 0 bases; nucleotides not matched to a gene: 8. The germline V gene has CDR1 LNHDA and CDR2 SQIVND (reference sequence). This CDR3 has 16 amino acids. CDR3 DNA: TGTGCCAGTAGTCGACTAGCTGGTTCAAGCACAGATACGCAGTATTTT. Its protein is CASSRLAGSSTDTQYF. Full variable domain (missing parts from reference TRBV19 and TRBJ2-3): DGGITQSPKYLFRKEGQNVTLSCEQNLNHDAMYWYRQDPGQGLRLIYYSQIVNDFQKGDIAEGYSVSREKKESFPLTVTSAQKNPTAFYLCASSRLAGSSTDTQYFGPGTRLTVL.

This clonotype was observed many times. CDR3 residues: CASSSGQGTYNEQFF. CDR3 DNA: TGTGCCAGCAGCTCCGGACAGGGGACCTACAATGAGCAGTTCTTC. This sequence joins TRBV7-2 and TRBJ2-1; TRBD1 aligns across 9 bases. Trimming removed 4 bases from V and 2 bases from J; junction bases left unmatched: 3. Germline loops: CDR1 SGHTA, CDR2 FQGNSA. This CDR3 contains 15 residues.

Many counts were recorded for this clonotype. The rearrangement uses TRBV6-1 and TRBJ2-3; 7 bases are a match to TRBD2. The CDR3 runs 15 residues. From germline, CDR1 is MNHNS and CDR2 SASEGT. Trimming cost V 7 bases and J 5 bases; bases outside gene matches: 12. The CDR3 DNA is TGTGCCAGCACCCTACGATCAGGGAGGGGAGATACGCAGTATTTT. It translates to CASTLRSGRGDTQYF.

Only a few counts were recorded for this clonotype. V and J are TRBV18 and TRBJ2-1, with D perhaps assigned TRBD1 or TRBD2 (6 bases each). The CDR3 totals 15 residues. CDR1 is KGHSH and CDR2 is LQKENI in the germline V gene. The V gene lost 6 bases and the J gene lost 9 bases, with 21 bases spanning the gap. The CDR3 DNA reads TGTGCCAGCTCTTCTCAGTGGTCCGAGGGGGGTGAGCAGTTCTTC. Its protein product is CASSSQWSEGGEQFF.

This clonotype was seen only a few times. The CDR3 region is CASSPDGTDEQYF. CDR3 sequence (DNA): TGTGCCAGCAGCCCGGACGGGACGGACGAGCAGTACTTC. This chain uses TRBV3-1 with TRBJ2-7; D is possibly TRBD1 or TRBD2 (5 bases each). V gave up 4 bases and J gave up 5 bases, with 12 bases separating them. Germline assignment: CDR1 LGHDT and CDR2 YNNKEL (reference sequence). The CDR3 is made up of 13 amino acids.

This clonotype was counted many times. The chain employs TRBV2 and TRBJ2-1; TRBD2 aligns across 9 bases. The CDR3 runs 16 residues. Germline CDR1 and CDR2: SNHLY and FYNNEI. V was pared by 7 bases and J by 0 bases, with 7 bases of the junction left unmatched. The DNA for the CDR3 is TGTGCCAGCAATAGCGGGGGTCTTAGCTCCTACAATGAGCAGTTCTTC. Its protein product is CASNSGGLSSYNEQFF.

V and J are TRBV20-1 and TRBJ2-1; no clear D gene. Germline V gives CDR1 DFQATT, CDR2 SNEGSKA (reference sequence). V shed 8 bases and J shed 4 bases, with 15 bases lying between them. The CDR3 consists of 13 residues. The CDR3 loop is CSPRGGDYNEQFF. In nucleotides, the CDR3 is TGCAGTCCCAGAGGTGGGGATTACAATGAGCAGTTCTTC.

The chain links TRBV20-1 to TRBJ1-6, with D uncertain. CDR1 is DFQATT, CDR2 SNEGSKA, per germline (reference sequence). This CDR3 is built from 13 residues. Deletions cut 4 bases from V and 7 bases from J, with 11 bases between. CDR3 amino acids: CSANESENSPLHF. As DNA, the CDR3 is TGCAGTGCTAATGAGAGCGAGAATTCACCCCTCCACTTT.

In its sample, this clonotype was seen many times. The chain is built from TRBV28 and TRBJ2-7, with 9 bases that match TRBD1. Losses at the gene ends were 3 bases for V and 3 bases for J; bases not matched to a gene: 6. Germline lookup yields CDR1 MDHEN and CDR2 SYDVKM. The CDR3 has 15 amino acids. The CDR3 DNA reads TGTGCCAGCAGTTTGCTTGGGACAGGGATCTACGAGCAGTACTTC. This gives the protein CASSLLGTGIYEQYF.

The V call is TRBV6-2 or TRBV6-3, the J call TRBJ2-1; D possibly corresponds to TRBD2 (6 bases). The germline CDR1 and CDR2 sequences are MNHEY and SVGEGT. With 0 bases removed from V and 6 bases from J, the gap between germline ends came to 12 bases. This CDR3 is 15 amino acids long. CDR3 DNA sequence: TGTGCCAGCAGTTACTCGACTAGACGAGGCAATGAGCAGTTCTTC. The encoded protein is CASSYSTRRGNEQFF.

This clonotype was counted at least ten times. CDR3 loop: CASIQGGAVNTGELFF. DNA of the CDR3: TGTGCCAGCATTCAAGGGGGCGCGGTGAACACCGGGGAGCTGTTTTTT. The chain combines TRBV28 with TRBJ2-2, with TRBD1 identical over 7 bases. The V gene's germline CDR1 is MDHEN and CDR2 SYDVKM. The CDR3 is made up of 16 amino acids. With 7 bases clipped from V and 1 base from J, the junction kept 9 bases outside the gene matches.

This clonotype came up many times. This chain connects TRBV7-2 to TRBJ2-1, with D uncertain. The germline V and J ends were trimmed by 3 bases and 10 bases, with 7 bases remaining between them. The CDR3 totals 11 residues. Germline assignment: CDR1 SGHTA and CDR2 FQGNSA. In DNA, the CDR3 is TGTGCCAGCAGCTTGGACCTAGAGCAGTTCTTC. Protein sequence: CASSLDLEQFF.

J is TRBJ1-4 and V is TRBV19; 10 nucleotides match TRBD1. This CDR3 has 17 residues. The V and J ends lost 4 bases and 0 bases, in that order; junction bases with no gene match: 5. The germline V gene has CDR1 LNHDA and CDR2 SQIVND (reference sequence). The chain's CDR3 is CASSTGTGDATNEKLFF. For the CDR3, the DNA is TGTGCCAGTAGTACCGGGACAGGGGACGCAACTAATGAAAAACTGTTTTTT.

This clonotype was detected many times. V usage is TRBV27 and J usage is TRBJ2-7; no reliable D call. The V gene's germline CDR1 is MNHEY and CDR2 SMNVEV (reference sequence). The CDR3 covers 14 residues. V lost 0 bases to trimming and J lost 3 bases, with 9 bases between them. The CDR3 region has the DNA TGTGCCAGCAGTTTATCGGCAGCTTTCTACGAGCAGTACTTC. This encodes CASSLSAAFYEQYF.

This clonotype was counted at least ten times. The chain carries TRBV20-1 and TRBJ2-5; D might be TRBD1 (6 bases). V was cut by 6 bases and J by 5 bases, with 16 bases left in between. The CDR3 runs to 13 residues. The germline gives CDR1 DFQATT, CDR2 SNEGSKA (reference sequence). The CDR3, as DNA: TGCAGTGCCAACCGACAGGTCCAGGAGACCCAGTACTTC. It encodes CSANRQVQETQYF.

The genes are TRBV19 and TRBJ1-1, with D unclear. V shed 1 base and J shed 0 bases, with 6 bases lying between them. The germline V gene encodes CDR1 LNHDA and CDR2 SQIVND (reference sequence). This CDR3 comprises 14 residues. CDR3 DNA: TGTGCCAGTAGTATAGGGGCTCTGAACACTGAAGCTTTCTTT. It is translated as CASSIGALNTEAFF. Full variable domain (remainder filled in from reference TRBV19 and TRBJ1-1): DGGITQSPKYLFRKEGQNVTLSCEQNLNHDAMYWYRQDPGQGLRLIYYSQIVNDFQKGDIAEGYSVSREKKESFPLTVTSAQKNPTAFYLCASSIGALNTEAFFGQGTRLTVV.

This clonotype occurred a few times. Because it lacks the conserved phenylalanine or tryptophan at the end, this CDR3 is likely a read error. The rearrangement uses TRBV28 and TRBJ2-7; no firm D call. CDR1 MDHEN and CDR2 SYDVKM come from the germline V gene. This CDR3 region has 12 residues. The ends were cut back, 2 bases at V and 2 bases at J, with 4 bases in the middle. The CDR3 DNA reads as TGTGCCAGCAGTTTACAGCCCTACGAGCAGTACCTC. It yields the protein CASSLQPYEQYL.